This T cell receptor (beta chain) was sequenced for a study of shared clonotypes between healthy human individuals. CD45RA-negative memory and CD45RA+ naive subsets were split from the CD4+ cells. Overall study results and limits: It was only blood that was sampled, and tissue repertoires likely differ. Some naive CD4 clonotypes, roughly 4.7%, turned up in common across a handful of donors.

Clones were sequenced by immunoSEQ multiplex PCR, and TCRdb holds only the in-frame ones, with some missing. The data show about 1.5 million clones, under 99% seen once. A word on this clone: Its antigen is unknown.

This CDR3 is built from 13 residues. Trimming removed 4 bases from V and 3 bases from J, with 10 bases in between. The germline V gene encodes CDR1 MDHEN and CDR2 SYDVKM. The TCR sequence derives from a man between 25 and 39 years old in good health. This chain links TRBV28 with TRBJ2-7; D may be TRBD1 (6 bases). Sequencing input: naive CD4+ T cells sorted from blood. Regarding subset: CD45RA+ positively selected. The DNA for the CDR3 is TGTGCCAGCAGTTCCGGGACACTCTACGAGCAGTACTTC. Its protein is CASSSGTLYEQYF.